The present entry profiles one T cell receptor beta chain with its context. As yet, its antigen is unknown. These data come from a study of response to subunit inactivated influenza vaccine. Study-wide results and caveats: Few new T cells, the authors suggested, are recruited by each seasonal influenza vaccination.

V was cut by 8 bases and J by 2 bases, with 31 bases left in between. Germline CDR1 is SNHLY and CDR2 is FYNNEI. The CDR3 consists of 19 residues. TCRdb analysed the RT-PCR reads with MiXCR anew, one entry per CDR3 protein. The sample has around 580,000 distinct CDR3 sequences, roughly 15% seen once. The TCR was taken from a man in his fifties or sixties who received an inactivated influenza vaccine. The chain couples TRBV2 to TRBJ2-7; a possible D gene is TRBD1 (6 bases). Material: PBMCs from blood, obtained 12 days after vaccination. CDR3 sequence reads: CASAPPRYSGQRVTYEQYF. In nucleotides, the CDR3 is TGTGCCAGCGCACCCCCTAGATACTCAGGACAGAGGGTTACCTACGAGCAGTACTTC.